The sample holds many counts of the clone carrying this T cell receptor beta chain. Its antigen is unidentified. The observed sequence ends 3 residues before the CDR3 terminus, with the missing tail filled in from the germline J gene. The protocol was immunoSEQ multiplex PCR, while the TCRdb copy is restricted to in-frame clones and leaves out a portion. Altogether approximately 50,000 clones were found in the sample, and no singletons occur. Donors gave roughly 4.5 to 8 ml heparinized peripheral whole blood. The CDR3 sequence is 15 residues long. Trimming stripped 6 bases from V and 3 bases from J, with 15 bases between. Per the germline V gene, CDR1 is SGDLS and CDR2 is YYNGEE. This sample is part of a study of T cell clonality in common variable immunodeficiency. Study conclusions and caveats: TCRbeta clonality was increased in CVID versus healthy controls. Fewer deletions and N-nucleotide insertions were reportedly seen in common variable immunodeficiency TCR beta sequences.

The TCR sequence derives from a person aged 18 to 69 in good health. The chain combines TRBV9 with TRBJ1-4; weak D call: TRBD1 (6 bases). The sample comprised peripheral blood mononuclear cells. The CDR3 bases that were read are TGTGCCAGCACCCCAGGCTCAGGGGCTAATGAAAAA. Protein: CASTPGSGANEK. The entire CDR3 sequence reads CASTPGSGANEKLFF.